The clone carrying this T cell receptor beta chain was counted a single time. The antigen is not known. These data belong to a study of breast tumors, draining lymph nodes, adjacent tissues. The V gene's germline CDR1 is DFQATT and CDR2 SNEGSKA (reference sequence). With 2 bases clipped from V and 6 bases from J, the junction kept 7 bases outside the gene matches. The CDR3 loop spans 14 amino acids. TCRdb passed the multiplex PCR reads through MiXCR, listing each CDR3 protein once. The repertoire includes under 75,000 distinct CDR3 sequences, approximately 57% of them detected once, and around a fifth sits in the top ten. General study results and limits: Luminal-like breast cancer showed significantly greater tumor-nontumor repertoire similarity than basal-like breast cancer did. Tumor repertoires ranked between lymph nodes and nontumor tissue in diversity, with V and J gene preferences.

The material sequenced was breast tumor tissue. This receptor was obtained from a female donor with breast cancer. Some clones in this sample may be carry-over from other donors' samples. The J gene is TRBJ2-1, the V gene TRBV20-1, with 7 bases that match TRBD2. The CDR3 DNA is TGCAGTGCTAGACTGTGGGAGGGTTCCAATGAGCAGTTCTTC. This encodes CSARLWEGSNEQFF.